This T cell receptor (beta chain) was observed in a study of CD8 T cells in Susac syndrome. Random hexamers were used to reverse transcribe 0.5 to 1 ug of RNA. TCRdb processed the immunoSEQ multiplex PCR reads anew with MiXCR; each CDR3 protein has one entry. The table includes over 100,000 distinct CDR3 sequences, approximately 96% detected once. Germline CDR1 is SGHRS and CDR2 is YFSETQ. CDR3 length: 15 amino acids. Trimming cost V 3 bases and J 1 base; bases outside gene matches: 6. This sequence was found in a human donor in good health. Material: CD4+ T cells from PBMCs. The chain carries TRBV5-1 and TRBJ1-1; 7 bases align to TRBD1. This CDR3 is CASSSGTVRNTEAFF. CDR3 coding DNA: TGCGCCAGCAGCTCGGGGACAGTGCGGAACACTGAAGCTTTCTTT. The full variable domain, completed using reference TRBV5-1 and TRBJ1-1, is KAGVTQTPRYLIKTRGQQVTLSCSPISGHRSVSWYQQTPGQGLQFLFEYFSETQRNKGNFPGRFSGRQFSNSRSEMNVSTLELGDSALYLCASSSGTVRNTEAFFGQGTRLTVV.